Each of the 5 T cell receptor beta chains below was sequenced from the same sample in a study of blood T cell repertoires in COVID-19. The repertoire was sequenced with immunoSEQ multiplex PCR; TCRdb's copy has only in-frame clones and lacks some. The sample holds around 70,000 clones, less than 85% seen once. The specimen sequenced was peripheral blood. The receptors originated from a man aged 55 to 70 with acute or convalescent COVID-19.

The chain has TRBV27 and TRBJ2-6; D not certain. CDR1 and CDR2 (germline): MNHEY, SMNVEV (reference sequence). The V and J ends lost 3 bases and 1 base respectively, with 4 bases between them. The CDR3 is 14 amino acids. CDR3 sequence: CASSFESGANVLTF. CDR3 nucleotide sequence: TGTGCCAGCAGTTTTGAGTCTGGGGCCAACGTCCTGACTTTC.

The chain recombines TRBV3-1 (or the pseudogene TRBV3-2) with TRBJ2-4; D is unclear. Germline values: CDR1 LGHDT, CDR2 YNNKEL (reference sequence). The V end was cut by 0 bases, the J end by 8 bases, with 5 bases between. CDR3 size: 12 residues. CDR3 in DNA: TGTGCCAGCAGCCAAGATTCGGACATTCAGTACTTC. This translates into CASSQDSDIQYF.

The chain links TRBV27 to TRBJ2-7, with D possibly being TRBD2 (5 bases). The CDR3 extends over 15 amino acids. The germline V gene encodes CDR1 MNHEY and CDR2 SMNVEV (reference sequence). V was clipped by 5 bases and J by 1 base, with 15 bases between them. For the CDR3, the DNA is TGTGCCAGCAGTGGCCGGCGGGCTGATTCCTACGAGCAGTACTTC. Translated: CASSGRRADSYEQYF.

The V and J genes are TRBV14 and TRBJ1-3, with no clear D. The V and J ends lost 5 bases and 0 bases respectively, with 11 bases between them. This CDR3 spans 15 amino acids. Germline values: CDR1 SGHDN, CDR2 FVKESK. The CDR3 DNA sequence: TGTGCCAGCAGCACCGGTATTTCCTCTGGAAACACCATATATTTT. Translation: CASSTGISSGNTIYF. Full variable domain (missing parts from reference TRBV14 and TRBJ1-3): EAGVTQFPSHSVIEKGQTVTLRCDPISGHDNLYWYRRVMGKEIKFLLHFVKESKQDESGMPNNRFLAERTGGTYSTLKVQPAELEDSGVYFCASSTGISSGNTIYFGEGSWLTVV.

This chain uses TRBV7-2 with TRBJ1-1; D unclear. The germline CDR1 and CDR2 sequences are SGHTA and FQGNSA. The CDR3 runs 15 residues. Trimming shortened V by 6 bases and J by 0 bases, and 14 bases separated the two germline ends. For the CDR3, the DNA is TGTGCCAGCAGGAAAAGGCGGCAGATGAACACTGAAGCTTTCTTT. Its protein product is CASRKRRQMNTEAFF.